This TCR beta chain was recorded in a study of identical twins (dated by TCRdb to the mid-2010s). As for the study more broadly: The study deep-sequenced TCR alpha and beta repertoires from monozygotic twins, unrelated adults of various ages and cord blood to test whether fetal clonotypes persist. To rule out contamination, the twin experiments were replicated at different times with different library preparation protocols. Study-wide conclusions, independent of this receptor: Zero-insertion analyses could be partly confounded by invariant T cells such as MAIT and iNKT, although diverse VJ usage argued against such confounding for most clonotypes. Fewer insertions were carried by abundant cord blood beta clonotypes; a weaker similar trend was observed in young adult naive repertoires, while no such trend was observed in memory repertoires. A weaker excess of twin sharing was found in beta out-of-frame sequences because the signal-to-noise ratio was lowered by fewer shared sequences. Because the same donors could not be followed over many years, the conclusions depended on cross-sectional statistical analysis. Compared with coincidental sharing between unrelated individuals, out-of-frame TCR alpha sequences shared between twins showed an excess of sequences with low generation probability. Recombination models systematically underestimated out-of-frame TCR alpha sharing in monozygotic twins but agreed with sharing between unrelated individuals.

This clonotype has just a few counts. The clone's antigen remains unknown. Per-base quality was not reported, and no clone a single base away is much larger than it. All donors were healthy Caucasians. The twin cohort comprised three pairs of female monozygotic twins, all aged roughly 18 to 30 years. The RNA used for TCR libraries was isolated from peripheral blood mononuclear cells. The V end gives up 5 bases and the J end 5 bases, leaving 10 bases in the junction not matched to a gene. The germline V gene encodes CDR1 PRHDT and CDR2 FYEKMQ (reference sequence). The CDR3 has 15 amino acids, counting the end cysteine and phenylalanine. Solely the CDR3 DNA is kept, with 45 bases framed from the first base. The library was produced with 5' RACE. TCRdb shows the sequencer as Illumina HiSeq 2000. Template switching added a universal primer binding site, and the final cDNA carried a unique molecular identifier that allowed TCR cDNA molecules to be counted accurately. Specific primers in the conserved constant-segment region were used to synthesize first-strand cDNA for the TCR alpha and beta chains. To control for contamination, every cDNA library was double barcoded, receiving both a SMART-Mk sample barcode and Illumina barcodes. TruSeq adapter sequences along with Illumina sample barcodes were introduced in two successive PCR steps. Sequencing of the TCR alpha and beta cDNA libraries was done on the Illumina HiSeq platform using custom primers. The original pipeline was this. Raw reads were processed with MiGEC to extract unique molecular identifiers, and MiXCR was used to determine CDR3 positions. For each individual, recombination models were inferred using an EM algorithm with the repgenHMM and IGoR tools. The analysis of shared clonotypes was done with the tcR package in R, with sharing normalized by the product of cloneset sizes. Out-of-frame nonproductive sequences were analyzed to study raw recombination free of thymic and clonal selection effects. TCRdb cleaned the public reads at Q25 with fastp, built clones with MiXCR and kept in-frame beta chains. For every CDR3 protein sequence, its rows merge into one entry that carries the most common genes and DNA. What appears here as the V and J calls and clone size reflects TCRdb's work, not the paper's. This sample has 750,000 to 950,000 distinct CDR3 sequences in its table, and roughly an eighth of those were observed once. The biggest ten clones account for around 1.6% of the sample.

The data were also submitted as part of a second study, on yellow fever vaccine responses in identical twins. In that second paper, the authors write: According to the authors, in identical twins the way T cells responded to vaccination appeared partly convergent and partly personalized. The study precisely tracked vaccine-responding T cell clones in identical twins.

Input material: PBMCs. The sequence derives from a woman aged 18-30 years in good health. The V gene is TRBV13 and the J gene is TRBJ1-1; the central 8 bases match TRBD1. DNA sequence: TGTGCCAGCAGCAGAGGAGGACAGGGCAGGACTGAAGCTTTCTTT. Translated, it gives CASSRGGQGRTEAFF.